The T cell receptor (beta chain) under discussion was sequenced for a study of siplizumab effects on memory and regulatory T cells. Study findings and constraints: Treatment with siplizumab left mappable alloreactive CD4+ clones averaging roughly 69% Treg-derived, compared with 26.9% in controls. Tracing alloreactive clones into unstimulated subsets worked for only a minor fraction of them. Apparently more diverse than memory cells, naive T cells also seemed major alloresponse contributors.

Trimming took 4 bases from V and 4 from J; bases not matched to a gene: 18. Germline loops: CDR1 SGHDN, CDR2 FVKESK. The CDR3 has 18 amino acids. Here immunoSEQ multiplex PCR was the method, and the copy in TCRdb shows in-frame clones only, minus some. This table holds 13,000 to 15,000 clones, around 40% found once. The authors kept the mixed lymphocyte reaction cells in coculture at 37°C for 6 days. This clone was seen a single time. The antigen remains unidentified. Sequencing was carried out using CFSE-low (dividing) CD4+ T cells sorted from an allogeneic mixed lymphocyte reaction. V usage is TRBV14 and J usage is TRBJ2-5; 7 bases fit TRBD2. The receptor's source is a human donor in good health; the cells came from an allogeneic mixed lymphocyte reaction. Some clones in this sample may be carry-over from other donors' samples. CDR3 loop: CASSRSFGGENPRETQYF. CDR3 DNA: TGTGCCAGCAGCCGATCTTTTGGGGGGGAGAATCCGCGAGAGACCCAGTACTTC.